This is a list of T cell receptor beta chains from one sample in a study of OX40 agonist ivuxolimab in advanced cancers. TCRdb's table, derived via immunoSEQ multiplex PCR, lists solely in-frame clones and lacks some. The data show roughly 34,000 clones, over 90% seen once. The sequenced sample was CD4+ or CD8+ T cells sorted from blood, obtained in a trial of the OX40 agonist ivuxolimab. The receptors stem from an adult with an advanced solid tumor such as melanoma, head and neck, liver or kidney cancer. Each CDR3 is given with its conserved first and last residue. The order of the fields is clone size, D gene, J gene, V gene, CDR3 protein, CDR3 DNA. A D gene is named only where the DNA matches it firmly. For some rows the clone size is stated as once, few or many, or as a class when expanded; others skip it.

.,TRBD1,TRBJ1-4,TRBV5-5,CASSFRGDRNEKLFF,TGTGCCAGCAGCTTTCGGGGGGACAGGAATGAAAAACTGTTTTTT
.,TRBD2,TRBJ2-1,TRBV4-3,CASSPHDLAGGRFF,TGCGCCAGCAGCCCCCACGATCTAGCGGGGGGACGGTTCTTC
.,.,TRBJ1-2,TRBV9,CASSAPRMGYTF,TGTGCCAGCAGCGCACCCCGGATGGGCTACACCTTC
.,TRBD1,TRBJ2-1,TRBV29-1,CSVGTGGGYNEQFF,TGCAGCGTGGGAACAGGGGGCGGCTACAATGAGCAGTTCTTC
.,TRBD2,TRBJ2-1,TRBV9,CASTPTSGRGNEQFF,TGTGCCAGCACCCCGACTAGCGGGAGAGGCAATGAGCAGTTCTTC
.,TRBD1,TRBJ1-2,TRBV5-8,CASKPLDRDYGYTF,TGTGCCAGCAAACCCCTGGACAGGGACTATGGCTACACCTTC
.,TRBD1,TRBJ1-5,TRBV5-8,CASSSGQDQPQHF,TGTGCCAGCAGCTCAGGACAGGATCAGCCCCAGCATTTT
once,TRBD1,TRBJ2-5,TRBV25-1,CASSPGGLKTQYF,TGTGCCAGCAGTCCAGGGGGCCTAAAGACCCAGTACTTC
.,.,TRBJ2-5,TRBV7-9,CASSSGPKGETQYF,TGTGCCAGCTCCTCTGGGCCGAAGGGGGAGACCCAGTACTTC
.,.,TRBJ2-1,TRBV29-1,CSAAREVNGQFF,TGCAGCGCCGCGAGGGAGGTTAATGGGCAGTTCTTC
once,.,TRBJ2-7,TRBV14,CASSRTSWGELYF,TGTGCCAGCAGCCGGACCTCGTGGGGGGAGCTGTACTTC
.,TRBD1,TRBJ1-6,TRBV6-6,CASSPTTDRGDSPLHF,TGTGCCAGCAGCCCGACCACCGACAGGGGAGATTCACCCCTCCACTTT
.,TRBD1,TRBJ1-2,TRBV28,CASSFNLGRDRAYGYTF,TGTGCCAGCAGTTTCAATCTTGGCCGGGACAGGGCCTATGGCTACACCTTC
.,.,TRBJ1-1,TRBV6-6,CASSSPMTGATEAFF,TGTGCCAGCAGTTCCCCCATGACAGGCGCCACTGAAGCTTTCTTT
few,.,TRBJ1-1,TRBV30,CAGRDTEAFF,TGTGCTGGGCGGGACACTGAAGCTTTCTTT
.,.,TRBJ2-5,TRBV2,CASSEGWVGPYQETQYF,TGTGCCAGCAGTGAAGGATGGGTTGGGCCGTACCAAGAGACCCAGTACTTC
.,TRBD1,TRBJ1-4,TRBV27,CASSSQGANEKLFF,TGTGCCAGCAGTTCACAGGGGGCGAATGAAAAACTGTTTTTT
.,.,TRBJ1-3,TRBV4-1,CASSQDRTGKLSGNTIYF,TGCGCCAGCAGCCAAGACAGGACGGGAAAACTCTCTGGAAACACCATATATTTT
.,.,TRBJ1-2,TRBV19,CASNPGDYGYTF,TGTGCCAGTAACCCCGGGGACTATGGCTACACCTTC
.,.,TRBJ2-5,TRBV9,CASSPSGLGETQYF,TGTGCCAGCAGCCCCTCAGGACTGGGGGAGACCCAGTACTTC
medium-sized,.,TRBJ1-1,TRBV10-2,CATRSPNTEAFF,TGCGCCACCAGAAGTCCGAACACTGAAGCTTTCTTT
.,.,TRBJ2-1,TRBV6-1,CASSEAHPGTSQTDEQFF,TGTGCCAGCAGTGAAGCCCACCCCGGGACTTCCCAAACCGATGAGCAGTTCTTC
.,TRBD1,TRBJ1-1,TRBV19,CASSIWDSRNTEAFF,TGTGCCAGTAGTATTTGGGACAGCCGGAACACTGAAGCTTTCTTT
.,.,TRBJ1-3,TRBV7-2,CASSLSDRSSGNTIYF,TGTGCCAGCAGCTTATCCGACCGATCCTCTGGAAACACCATATATTTT